One sample yielded the 14 T cell receptor beta chains listed below, sequenced in a study of CD8 T cells in Susac syndrome. Reverse transcription of roughly 0.45 to 1 ug RNA used random hexamers. Via MiXCR, TCRdb re-called the immunoSEQ multiplex PCR reads, giving one row per CDR3 protein. The table includes some 190,000 distinct CDR3 sequences, approximately 94% detected once. The sample comprised CD4+ T cells from PBMCs. The receptor source for this set is a human donor with Susac syndrome.

This clonotype was counted between two and nine times. CDR3 sequence: CASSQGGKNIQYF. Written as DNA, the CDR3 is TGTGCCAGTAGTCAGGGTGGCAAAAACATTCAGTACTTC. This chain links TRBV19 with TRBJ2-4; possible D gene TRBD1, 5 bases. V shed 5 bases and J shed 3 bases, with 8 bases lying between them. CDR1 is LNHDA and CDR2 is SQIVND in the germline V gene (reference sequence). This CDR3 spans 13 amino acids.

The rearrangement uses TRBV29-1 and TRBJ1-5; a weak D match, TRBD1 (6 bases). The CDR3 contains 13 residues. Per the germline V gene, CDR1 is SQVTM and CDR2 is ANQGSEA. Trimming removed 7 bases at V and 9 bases at J, with 19 bases between. CDR3 sequence (DNA): TGCAGCGCGGTGGAGGGACCCAGGGGGCCCCAGCATTTT. Translated, it gives CSAVEGPRGPQHF.

J is TRBJ1-6 and V is TRBV14; a possible D gene is TRBD1 (6 bases). Germline V gene lookup returns CDR1 SGHDN and CDR2 FVKESK. V gave up 2 bases and J gave up 13 bases, with 18 bases separating them. The CDR3 has 15 amino acids. In DNA, the CDR3 is TGTGCCAGCAGCCAACCCGAGGGGGGGCTGGCGCCCCTCCACTTT. Translated: CASSQPEGGLAPLHF.

This chain links TRBV11-3 with TRBJ2-7; D is possibly TRBD1 (6 bases). The CDR3 is made up of 14 amino acids. Per germline, CDR1 SGHNT and CDR2 YENEEA. V was shortened by 5 bases and J by 4 bases, with 15 bases between the two germline ends. The CDR3 DNA sequence: TGTGCCAGCAGCCCGGACAGCACTGGTTACGAGCAGTACTTC. The encoded protein is CASSPDSTGYEQYF.

The chain employs TRBV30 and TRBJ2-3, with TRBD1 identical over 9 bases. The junction had 6 bases not matched to a gene; V was cut back by 3 bases and J by 2 bases. There are 15 residues in the CDR3. The germline gives CDR1 GTSNPN, CDR2 SVGIG (reference sequence). The CDR3 here is CAWSPDRGYTDTQYF. CDR3 nucleotide sequence: TGTGCCTGGAGCCCTGACAGGGGGTACACAGATACGCAGTATTTT.

The sample holds one count of this clonotype. The rearrangement uses TRBV12-3 or TRBV12-4 and TRBJ1-3, with D unresolved. The CDR3 covers 14 residues. The germline V and J ends were trimmed by 3 bases and 4 bases, with 10 bases remaining between them. CDR3 residues: CASSFGRMGNTIYF. The CDR3, as DNA: TGTGCCAGCAGTTTTGGCAGGATGGGAAACACCATATATTTT.

The CDR3 is CATSRDEGDNSPLHF. CDR3 nucleotides: TGTGCCACCAGCAGAGATGAGGGAGATAATTCACCCCTCCACTTT. The rearrangement joins TRBV15 to TRBJ1-6; D call uncertain. Germline assignment: CDR1 LNHNV and CDR2 YYDKDF (reference sequence). V lost 0 bases, J lost 5 bases, and 8 bases lay in between. This CDR3 comprises 15 residues. The full variable domain, completed using reference TRBV15 and TRBJ1-6, is DAMVIQNPRYQVTQFGKPVTLSCSQTLNHNVMYWYQQKSSQAPKLLFHYYDKDFNNEADTPDNFQSRRPNTSFCFLDIRSPGLGDTAMYLCATSRDEGDNSPLHFGNGTRLTVT.

This clonotype was observed a single time. CDR3 region: CASSLSLSTQQYF. The CDR3 DNA sequence: TGTGCCAGCAGCTTAAGCCTTTCTACGCAGCAGTACTTC. This rearrangement joins TRBV7-8 to TRBJ2-7, with no clear D. Between the trimmed V and J ends, which lost 2 bases and 8 bases, there was a span of 13 bases. CDR3 length: 13 residues. Germline V gene lookup returns CDR1 SGHVS and CDR2 FQNEAQ.

This clonotype was observed a few times. This rearrangement joins TRBV18 to TRBJ2-7; D call uncertain. The germline CDR1 and CDR2 sequences are KGHSH and LQKENI. This CDR3 is 12 amino acids long. Deletions cut 3 bases from V and 0 bases from J, with 3 bases between. CDR3 loop: CASSPGSYEQYF. The CDR3 bases are TGTGCCAGCTCACCGGGCTCCTACGAGCAGTACTTC.

The chain couples TRBV7-9 to TRBJ1-1, with D perhaps matching TRBD1 (5 bases). The length of the CDR3 is 12 residues. The V gene's germline CDR1 is SEHNR and CDR2 FQNEAQ (reference sequence). The ends were cut back, 5 bases at V and 11 bases at J, with 15 bases in the middle. The CDR3 DNA is TGTGCCAGCAGCCCGTCACAGGAGGGCGCTTTCTTT. Protein: CASSPSQEGAFF.

The chain joins TRBV29-1 to TRBJ1-1; D is uncertain. The CDR3 covers 13 residues. The germline gives CDR1 SQVTM, CDR2 ANQGSEA. Trimming took 4 bases from V and 1 from J, leaving 10 bases between them. In DNA form, the CDR3 reads TGCAGCGTTGCGCTAGGACCGAACACTGAAGCTTTCTTT. This translates into CSVALGPNTEAFF.

This chain links TRBV10-3 with TRBJ1-2; D unclear. This CDR3 is 14 amino acids long. Germline loops: CDR1 ENHRY, CDR2 SYGVKD. Trimming cost V 0 bases and J 7 bases, with 12 bases left between them. Written as DNA, the CDR3 is TGTGCCATCAGTGAGTCGATTAGAGGAGGTGGCTACACCTTC. It yields the protein CAISESIRGGGYTF.

The chain recombines TRBV28 with TRBJ1-2, with TRBD1 identical over 10 bases. CDR1 is MDHEN and CDR2 is SYDVKM in the germline V gene. The CDR3 spans 14 residues. The trim removed 5 bases at V and 8 bases at J, leaving 8 bases unmatched. The CDR3: CASSPGTGAWGYTF. CDR3 bases: TGTGCCAGCAGTCCCGGGACAGGGGCTTGGGGCTACACCTTC.

The chain combines TRBV29-1 with TRBJ1-4; D possibly corresponds to TRBD1 (5 bases). The germline gives CDR1 SQVTM, CDR2 ANQGSEA. This CDR3 spans 12 amino acids. The V end was cut by 7 bases, the J end by 3 bases, with 9 bases between. CDR3 bases: TGCAGCGCGAAGGGGTCTAATGAAAAACTGTTTTTT. This encodes CSAKGSNEKLFF.